These 29 T cell receptor beta chains came from one sample sequenced in a study of T cells in Graves' hyperthyroidism and ophthalmopathy. Amplification of TCR beta CDR3 regions used RNA as the template. HTBI primers drove first-round RT-PCR of the TCR CDR3. TCRdb fed the multiplex PCR reads into MiXCR, producing one record per CDR3 protein. Altogether about 720,000 distinct CDR3 sequences are present, approximately 19% being singletons, with the ten largest covering approximately 15%. Sequenced input: blood. Receptors originate from a woman aged 45-59 years with Graves' hyperthyroidism that later progressed to Graves' ophthalmopathy.

As regards this clonotype: With a much larger clone just one base away, this may be a read error. The chain has TRBV7-9 and TRBJ2-5; D may be TRBD1 (5 bases). CDR3 length: 13 residues. Trimming stripped 2 bases from V and 3 bases from J, with 7 bases between. Looked up from germline, CDR1 is SEHNR and CDR2 is FQNEAQ (reference sequence). This CDR3 reads CASSLPGKETQYF. CDR3 bases: TGTGCCAGCAGCTTACCAGGGAAAGAGACCCAGTACTTC.

In this sample, this clonotype turned up a few times. The rearrangement links TRBV9 to TRBJ2-7, with 8 nucleotides matching TRBD1. Germline-derived CDR1 and CDR2 are SGDLS and YYNGEE. This CDR3 has 16 amino acids. V was pared by 3 bases and J by 2 bases, with 10 bases of the junction left unmatched. In nucleotides, the CDR3 is TGTGCCAGCAGCGCCGGAGGACAGGGACAACCCTACGAGCAGTACTTC. Translated: CASSAGGQGQPYEQYF. Variable domain in full (rest from reference TRBV9 and TRBJ2-7): DSGVTQTPKHLITATGQRVTLRCSPRSGDLSVYWYQQSLDQGLQFLIQYYNGEERAKGNILERFSAQQFPDLHSELNLSSLELGDSALYFCASSAGGQGQPYEQYFGPGTRLTVT.

The V gene is TRBV19, the J gene TRBJ1-6, with TRBD1 identical over 7 bases. Germline CDR1 reads LNHDA; CDR2 reads SQIVND (reference sequence). The CDR3 contains 14 residues. Losses at the gene ends were 6 bases for V and 4 bases for J; bases not matched to a gene: 3. The CDR3 sequence is CASSQTGYNSPLHF. The CDR3 DNA sequence: TGTGCCAGTAGCCAGACAGGGTATAATTCACCCCTCCACTTT.

The chain recombines TRBV27 with TRBJ2-3, with D uncertain. V was cut by 3 bases and J by 2 bases, with 9 bases left in between. The germline V gene has CDR1 MNHEY and CDR2 SMNVEV (reference sequence). CDR3 size: 14 residues. CDR3 sequence reads: CASSFGTYTDTQYF. DNA of the CDR3: TGTGCCAGCAGTTTCGGCACCTACACAGATACGCAGTATTTT.

The genes are TRBV20-1 and TRBJ2-2; D possibly corresponds to TRBD1 (5 bases). The germline V gene has CDR1 DFQATT and CDR2 SNEGSKA (reference sequence). Trimming cost V 3 bases and J 7 bases, with 9 bases left between them. The CDR3 consists of 12 residues. DNA for the CDR3: TGCAGTGCTAGGGTCAGGGTCGGGGAGCTGTTTTTT. Protein sequence: CSARVRVGELFF.

This clonotype appeared a few times. This chain connects TRBV7-2 to TRBJ2-5; D is perhaps TRBD1 or TRBD2 (6 bases each). The CDR3 extends over 15 amino acids. The ends were cut back, 5 bases at V and 9 bases at J, with 22 bases in the middle. Germline values: CDR1 SGHTA, CDR2 FQGNSA. As DNA, the CDR3 is TGTGCCAGCAGCCTCCCCAACAGGGTGGGGGGACCCCAGTACTTC. Translation: CASSLPNRVGGPQYF.

In its sample, this clonotype was seen many times. The gene calls are TRBV3-1 and TRBJ1-2, with TRBD1 as a possible D gene (6 bases). Trimming took off 0 bases at V and 4 bases at J, with 9 bases between the two ends. The CDR3 is made up of 14 amino acids. Germline assignment: CDR1 LGHDT and CDR2 YNNKEL (reference sequence). The CDR3 loop is CASSQDRGAYGYTF. As DNA, the CDR3 is TGTGCCAGCAGCCAAGATCGGGGGGCCTATGGCTACACCTTC.

This clonotype was found many times. This chain joins TRBV11-1 and TRBJ2-2, with 8 bases that match TRBD1. The junction had 11 bases not matched to a gene; V was cut back by 5 bases and J by 6 bases. The CDR3 totals 16 residues. Germline V CDR1 and CDR2: SGHAT, FQDESV (reference sequence). This chain's CDR3 is CASSQRTGRFSGELFF. CDR3 bases: TGTGCCAGCAGCCAGAGGACAGGGAGATTTTCCGGGGAGCTGTTTTTT.

The genes are TRBV6-1 and TRBJ1-1, with 8 bases matching TRBD1. Germline V CDR1 and CDR2: MNHNS, SASEGT. The CDR3 consists of 14 residues. The trim removed 5 bases at V and 6 bases at J, leaving 8 bases unmatched. The CDR3 is CASSYGQGMAEAFF. DNA for the CDR3: TGTGCCAGCAGTTACGGACAGGGTATGGCTGAAGCTTTCTTT.

This clonotype occurred many times. V usage is TRBV30 and J usage is TRBJ1-1, with D hard to call. V dropped 4 bases and J dropped 1 base, with 13 bases sitting between them. CDR1 GTSNPN and CDR2 SVGIG come from the germline V gene (reference sequence). The CDR3 extends over 14 amino acids. The CDR3 protein is CAWIGRQGNTEAFF. CDR3 sequence (DNA): TGTGCCTGGATAGGACGGCAAGGGAACACTGAAGCTTTCTTT.

The table lists this clonotype with many counts. V usage is TRBV7-9 and J usage is TRBJ1-1; maybe TRBD1 (5 bases). The CDR3 length is 14 residues. Germline V gives CDR1 SEHNR, CDR2 FQNEAQ (reference sequence). V lost 3 bases and J lost 3, with 11 bases in between. The CDR3 sequence is CASSFGGEHTEAFF. CDR3 nucleotide sequence: TGTGCCAGCAGCTTCGGGGGAGAGCACACTGAAGCTTTCTTT.

The J gene is TRBJ1-6, the V gene TRBV27, with D perhaps matching TRBD1 (5 bases). The ends were cut back, 3 bases at V and 1 base at J, with 13 bases in the middle. CDR3 size: 17 residues. Germline CDR1 MNHEY, CDR2 SMNVEV (reference sequence). CDR3 in amino acids: CASSFGAAISYNSPLHF. In nucleotides, the CDR3 is TGTGCCAGCAGTTTTGGGGCAGCTATTTCCTATAATTCACCCCTCCACTTT.

V usage is TRBV29-1 and J usage is TRBJ2-7; D not certain. Germline CDR1 SQVTM, CDR2 ANQGSEA. The CDR3 is 13 residues long. V lost 1 base to trimming and J lost 2 bases, with 9 bases between them. The CDR3 sequence: CSVEGAEAYEQYF. In DNA form, the CDR3 reads TGCAGCGTTGAAGGAGCTGAAGCCTACGAGCAGTACTTC.

In this sample, this clonotype turned up a few times. An end of the junction does not agree with germline; a read error may underlie this. The chain uses TRBV2 and TRBJ1-6; D uncertain. The CDR3 runs to 15 residues. CDR1 SNHLY and CDR2 FYNNEI come from the germline V gene. CDR3: CASREVQAGDSPLHF. The CDR3 DNA reads TGTGCCAGCAGGGAAGTCCAGGCAGGTGATTCACCCCTCCACTTT.

J is TRBJ1-3 and V is TRBV4-2; D is ambiguous. There are 19 residues in the CDR3. Germline V lookup: CDR1 LGHNA, CDR2 YNFKEQ. V was shortened by 2 bases and J by 1 base, with 21 bases between the two germline ends. The CDR3, as DNA: TGTGCCAGCAGCCAACATTGGGGAACCGGGTCCAGATCTGGAAACACCATATATTTT. As protein: CASSQHWGTGSRSGNTIYF.

This clonotype was counted between two and nine times. V gene TRBV6-1 combines with J gene TRBJ2-7; D is ambiguous. CDR3 length: 15 amino acids. V dropped 5 bases and J dropped 0 bases, with 14 bases sitting between them. Germline V gives CDR1 MNHNS, CDR2 SASEGT. CDR3 in DNA: TGTGCCAGCAGTCGAACCCCCAGGAGCTCCTACGAGCAGTACTTC. Translating it yields CASSRTPRSSYEQYF.

This clonotype occurred a few times. The chain uses TRBV6-1 and TRBJ2-7, with 7 bases lining up with TRBD2. Trimming removed 1 base from V and 6 bases from J; junction bases left unmatched: 9. The CDR3 extends over 15 amino acids. CDR1 is MNHNS and CDR2 is SASEGT in the germline V gene. CDR3 region: CASSEVRTGGSEQYF. The CDR3 DNA is TGTGCCAGCAGTGAAGTAAGGACGGGAGGTTCCGAGCAGTACTTC.

This sequence joins TRBV12-3 or TRBV12-4 and TRBJ1-6; D gene unclear. The CDR3 has 15 amino acids. The V end was cut by 1 base, the J end by 3 bases, with 7 bases between. The CDR3 sequence is CASSLGRLYNSPLHF. As DNA, the CDR3 is TGTGCCAGCAGTTTAGGACGGCTCTATAATTCACCCCTCCACTTT.

Note on this clonotype: A much more abundant neighbour one base away suggests this may be a read error. The chain recombines TRBV7-9 with TRBJ1-1; TRBD1 might be the D (6 bases). Germline loops: CDR1 SEHNR, CDR2 FQNEAQ (reference sequence). The CDR3 covers 14 residues. The CDR3 spells CASSLGGAYTGAFF. The CDR3, as DNA: TGTGCCAGCAGCTTAGGGGGGGCATACACTGGAGCTTTCTTT.

V gene TRBV7-2 combines with J gene TRBJ2-7, with D unresolved. The CDR3 has 16 residues. V gave up 1 base and J gave up 0 bases, with 13 bases separating them. Germline V CDR1 and CDR2: SGHTA, FQGNSA. In DNA, the CDR3 is TGTGCCAGCAGCTTAGATGGGTCAGTTAGCTCCTACGAGCAGTACTTC. Protein product: CASSLDGSVSSYEQYF.

The chain links TRBV19 to TRBJ2-3, with 10 nucleotides matching TRBD2. This CDR3 contains 17 residues. V gave up 6 bases and J gave up 2 bases; unmatched junction bases: 11. Germline V gene data show CDR1 as LNHDA and CDR2 as SQIVND (reference sequence). This CDR3 reads CASSPLPAGGYTDTQYF. CDR3 DNA: TGTGCCAGTAGCCCTCTCCCAGCGGGGGGGTACACAGATACGCAGTATTTT. Drawing the rest from reference TRBV19 and TRBJ2-3, the complete variable domain is DGGITQSPKYLFRKEGQNVTLSCEQNLNHDAMYWYRQDPGQGLRLIYYSQIVNDFQKGDIAEGYSVSREKKESFPLTVTSAQKNPTAFYLCASSPLPAGGYTDTQYFGPGTRLTVL.

This clonotype was seen once. This rearrangement joins TRBV19 to TRBJ2-7, with 8 positions matching TRBD2. V was clipped by 10 bases and J by 0 bases; unmatched bases: 11. Per the germline V gene, CDR1 is LNHDA and CDR2 is SQIVND (reference sequence). The CDR3 extends over 15 amino acids. This chain's CDR3 is CATRTAGGRSYEQYF. The DNA for the CDR3 is TGTGCCACCCGTACCGCGGGGGGCCGCTCCTACGAGCAGTACTTC.

Notes on this clonotype: A read error is possible here, since a much larger clone lies one base away. The chain is built from TRBV9 and TRBJ1-2, with D tentatively TRBD1 (6 bases). The germline CDR1 and CDR2 sequences are SGDLS and YYNGEE. There are 14 residues in the CDR3. The CDR3, as DNA: TGTGCCAGCAGCGTAGGAGGGGGGAACTGTGGCTACACCTTC. This translates into CASSVGGGNCGYTF.

The sample holds many counts of this clonotype. The chain links TRBV29-1 to TRBJ2-1, with TRBD1 identical over 7 bases. Germline assignment: CDR1 SQVTM and CDR2 ANQGSEA. CDR3 length: 13 amino acids. V lost 7 bases, J lost 1 base, and 4 bases stayed unmatched. CDR3 sequence (DNA): TGCAGCGCCCGACAGGGTTCCTACAATGAGCAGTTCTTC. Its protein product is CSARQGSYNEQFF.

The gene calls are TRBV19 and TRBJ2-7; D not certain. Germline values: CDR1 LNHDA, CDR2 SQIVND (reference sequence). V dropped 1 base and J dropped 4 bases, with 8 bases sitting between them. The CDR3 has 13 residues. The CDR3 DNA reads as TGTGCCAGTAGTATAGTCGGGCAGTACGAGCAGTACTTC. Translating gives CASSIVGQYEQYF.

This clonotype was seen at least ten times. This sequence joins TRBV2 and TRBJ1-2, with TRBD1 matching 9 bases. V lost 1 base and J lost 1; bases outside the gene matches: 4. The CDR3 runs 16 residues. Germline V gene sequence: CDR1 SNHLY, CDR2 FYNNEI. In nucleotides, the CDR3 is TGTGCCAGCAGTGAAGTAGGGACAGGGAGTAACTATGGCTACACCTTC. It translates to CASSEVGTGSNYGYTF.

The CDR3 DNA follows: TGCGCCAGCAGTGAGTCAGGGAGCTGGGGCACAGATACGCAGTATTTT. Residues: CASSESGSWGTDTQYF. The chain recombines TRBV10-1 with TRBJ2-3; possible D gene TRBD2, 5 bases. CDR3 length: 16 amino acids. Germline V lookup: CDR1 WNHNN, CDR2 SYGVQD (reference sequence). The V end was cut by 0 bases, the J end by 1 base, with 11 bases between.

This clonotype came up many times. CDR3 residues: CAIRRLAGGTYEQYF. The CDR3 nucleotides are TGTGCCATCAGAAGACTAGCGGGGGGGACCTACGAGCAGTACTTC. J is TRBJ2-7 and V is TRBV10-3; TRBD2 matches at 14 bases. The length of the CDR3 is 15 residues. From germline, CDR1 is ENHRY and CDR2 SYGVKD. After removal of 6 bases from V and 2 bases from J, the junction contained 3 bases not matched to a gene.

The sample holds many counts of this clonotype. The CDR3 coding sequence is TGTGCCAGCAGTTTTACTCAGGGAGGCAGCAATCAGCCCCAGCATTTT. Its translation: CASSFTQGGSNQPQHF. The rearrangement links TRBV6-1 to TRBJ1-5; TRBD1 might be the D (5 bases). V was shortened by 5 bases and J by 1 base, with 15 bases between the two germline ends. Germline V lookup: CDR1 MNHNS, CDR2 SASEGT. The CDR3 is 16 amino acids.